The 21 T cell receptor beta chains in this list originate from one sample, sequenced in a study of blood T cells in healthy people across ages (dated by TCRdb to the mid-2010s). The library was generated by 5' RACE. The instrument was an Illumina HiSeq 2500. A second roughly 6 to 12 cycle PCR used a sample-barcoded 5' primer and a J-beta primer mix. Using fastp at Q25 and MiXCR, TCRdb reprocessed the public reads and kept productive beta chains. Rows with one shared CDR3 protein collapse into an entry with the most common genes and DNA. For this sample the table gives approximately 800,000 distinct CDR3 sequences, of which more than 20% were detected only once. The ten largest clones take up approximately 4% of the sample. A further study also used this sample, focusing on T cells of mothers and their children.

The sample taken for sequencing was blood. These receptors were collected from a boy aged 5-17 years in good health.

This clonotype was seen a handful of times. V usage is TRBV11-2 and J usage is TRBJ2-5, with 8 bases aligning to TRBD1. The CDR3 consists of 15 residues. Germline CDR1 SGHAT, CDR2 FQNNGV. V lost 5 bases to trimming and J lost 5 bases; unmatched junction nucleotides: 10. The DNA for the CDR3 is TGTGCCAGCAGCCTGGCAAGGACAGGGTTCGAGACCCAGTACTTC. Protein product: CASSLARTGFETQYF.

A word on this clonotype: Because the CDR3 is missing its conserved closing phenylalanine or tryptophan, this is likely a read error. The V call is TRBV18, the J call TRBJ1-1; TRBD1 might be the D (5 bases). Germline-derived CDR1 and CDR2 are KGHSH and LQKENI. The CDR3 has 14 amino acids. Trimming took off 3 bases at V and 0 bases at J, with 8 bases between the two ends. This CDR3 reads CASSPTVMNTEAFL. The CDR3 coding sequence is TGTGCCAGCTCACCGACAGTTATGAACACTGAAGCTTTCCTT.

The chain links TRBV9 to TRBJ2-7; 8 bases are shared with TRBD2. The length of the CDR3 is 14 residues. Trimming took 4 bases from V and 4 from J; bases not matched to a gene: 7. Per the germline V gene, CDR1 is SGDLS and CDR2 is YYNGEE. The CDR3 is CASSPGAGEYEQYF. The CDR3 DNA follows: TGTGCCAGCAGCCCCGGAGCGGGAGAGTACGAGCAGTACTTC.

This chain links TRBV7-9 with TRBJ2-3; perhaps TRBD2 as D (6 bases). The germline CDR1 and CDR2 sequences are SEHNR and FQNEAQ (reference sequence). The CDR3 runs 16 residues. The V gene lost 5 bases and the J gene lost 0 bases, with 15 bases spanning the gap. The CDR3 loop is CASSLRNSGSTDTQYF. The CDR3 DNA reads TGTGCCAGCAGCCTCCGAAATAGCGGAAGCACAGATACGCAGTATTTT.

This chain joins TRBV15 and TRBJ2-5; a weak D match, TRBD2 (6 bases). TRBJ2-7 matches the DNA end more closely, so the J call is doubtful. Germline lookup yields CDR1 LNHNV and CDR2 YYDKDF (reference sequence). The CDR3 contains 14 residues. As DNA, the CDR3 is TGTGCCACCAGCGGAATTACGGGAGTATACGAGCAGTACTTC. Translation: CATSGITGVYEQYF.

This chain uses TRBV21-1 with TRBJ2-1. TRBV21-1 has pseudogene status. This CDR3 comprises 16 residues. CDR3 coding DNA: TGTGCCAGCAGCAAGGCGGACAGGAGCTCCTACAATGAGCAGTTCTTC. This translates into CASSKADRSSYNEQFF.

This clonotype was observed a handful of times. The rearrangement links TRBV20-1 to TRBJ2-1, with D maybe TRBD1 (5 bases). Trimming removed 3 bases from V and 6 bases from J, with 15 bases in between. This CDR3 has 14 residues. Germline CDR1 and CDR2: DFQATT and SNEGSKA (reference sequence). Here the CDR3 reads CSASNNDRFNEQFF. The CDR3 DNA sequence: TGCAGTGCTAGTAACAACGACAGATTCAATGAGCAGTTCTTC.

This clonotype turned up a few times. The chain is built from TRBV29-1 and TRBJ1-1; perhaps TRBD1 as D (5 bases). The CDR3 loop spans 14 amino acids. The ends were cut back, 3 bases at V and 0 bases at J, with 11 bases in the middle. CDR1 is SQVTM and CDR2 is ANQGSEA in the germline V gene. The CDR3 sequence: CSVDKKGLNTEAFF. CDR3 in DNA: TGCAGCGTTGATAAAAAGGGGCTGAACACTGAAGCTTTCTTT.

This sequence joins TRBV4-2 and TRBJ1-1; D is perhaps TRBD1 (6 bases). The CDR3 spans 16 residues. In germline, CDR1 is LGHNA, CDR2 YNFKEQ. V lost 1 base to trimming and J lost 0 bases, with 12 bases between them. The CDR3 bases are TGTGCCAGCAGCCAAGGTTTAGCAGGGGTGAACACTGAAGCTTTCTTT. Amino acid sequence: CASSQGLAGVNTEAFF.

The genes are TRBV29-1 and TRBJ1-4, with unresolved D. Trimming removed 7 bases from V and 7 bases from J, with 16 bases in between. This CDR3 is built from 13 residues. Germline CDR1 SQVTM, CDR2 ANQGSEA. CDR3 residues: CSGRMGLSEKLFF. The CDR3, as DNA: TGCAGCGGTAGGATGGGCTTGAGTGAAAAACTGTTTTTT.

The chain is built from TRBV29-1 and TRBJ2-3, with D tentatively TRBD1 (6 bases). Trimming removed 3 bases from V and 4 bases from J, with 8 bases in between. Looked up from germline, CDR1 is SQVTM and CDR2 is ANQGSEA. The CDR3 is 12 residues long. CDR3 sequence reads: CSVEAGADTQYF. As DNA, the CDR3 is TGCAGCGTTGAGGCAGGGGCAGATACGCAGTATTTT.

In its sample, this clonotype was seen many times. The chain employs TRBV19 and TRBJ2-1; D gene uncertain. Germline assignment: CDR1 LNHDA and CDR2 SQIVND (reference sequence). The CDR3 is made up of 15 amino acids. With 3 bases removed from V and 0 bases from J, the gap between germline ends came to 9 bases. CDR3 in amino acids: CASSMVLSSYNEQFF. In DNA form, the CDR3 reads TGTGCCAGTAGTATGGTACTCTCCTCCTACAATGAGCAGTTCTTC.

Remarks on this clonotype: One end of the junction fails to match germline, which may point to a read error. This sequence joins TRBV7-2 and TRBJ2-7, with D possibly matching TRBD1 (6 bases). Germline values: CDR1 SGHTA, CDR2 FQGNSA. CDR3 size: 15 residues. The CDR3 DNA is TGTGCCTGCAGCTTTGGCGTGGACAGACCTTACGAGCAGTACTTC. Translation: CACSFGVDRPYEQYF.

This clonotype occurred a few times. This rearrangement joins TRBV30 to TRBJ2-3; D is perhaps TRBD1 or TRBD2 (6 bases each). Per germline, CDR1 GTSNPN and CDR2 SVGIG (reference sequence). The CDR3 extends over 15 amino acids. Trimming shortened V by 1 base and J by 2 bases, and 13 bases separated the two germline ends. The CDR3, as DNA: TGTGCCTGGAGTGCACGGGGGCCCGTCACAGATACGCAGTATTTT. It is translated as CAWSARGPVTDTQYF.

The gene calls are TRBV3-1 and TRBJ1-1, with TRBD1 as a possible D gene (6 bases). The V and J ends lost 2 bases and 5 bases respectively, with 12 bases between them. The CDR3 spans 14 residues. Per germline, CDR1 LGHDT and CDR2 YNNKEL (reference sequence). In DNA, the CDR3 is TGTGCCAGCAGCCAAACAATACAGGGAACTGAAGCTTTCTTT. Residues: CASSQTIQGTEAFF.

J is TRBJ1-5 and V is TRBV27; D is undetermined. Trimming stripped 6 bases from V and 5 bases from J, with 11 bases between. Germline CDR1 reads MNHEY; CDR2 reads SMNVEV (reference sequence). CDR3 length: 13 residues. In nucleotides, the CDR3 is TGTGCCAGCAGAGTCAACATGGATCAGCCCCAGCATTTT. Its translation is CASRVNMDQPQHF.

There are a few counts of this clonotype. The chain joins TRBV12-3 or TRBV12-4 to TRBJ1-2; D call uncertain. The V end was cut by 2 bases, the J end by 7 bases, with 14 bases between. This CDR3 comprises 14 residues. CDR3 sequence: CASSLLIRGAGYTF. In DNA form, the CDR3 reads TGTGCCAGCAGTTTACTCATCCGGGGAGCTGGCTACACCTTC.

This clonotype has more than one count but fewer than ten. V and J are TRBV7-9 and TRBJ2-1; a weak D match, TRBD1 (6 bases). TRBJ2-7 explains the end of the DNA better; the J call may be wrong. Germline values: CDR1 SEHNR, CDR2 FQNEAQ (reference sequence). The CDR3 spans 13 residues. CDR3 region: CASSLLTGWEQYF. As DNA, the CDR3 is TGTGCCAGCAGCTTGCTGACAGGCTGGGAGCAGTACTTC.

This clonotype was seen only a few times. The chain uses TRBV20-1 and TRBJ1-6; D possibly corresponds to TRBD1 (6 bases). Germline CDR1 reads DFQATT; CDR2 reads SNEGSKA (reference sequence). CDR3 size: 12 residues. V lost 5 bases to trimming and J lost 9 bases, with 11 bases between them. CDR3 region: CSAALQGSPLHF. DNA for the CDR3: TGCAGTGCTGCCCTACAGGGTTCACCCCTCCACTTT.

This clonotype was found a few times. The rearrangement links TRBV7-2 to TRBJ1-2, with D uncertain. Trimming pared 2 bases from V and 1 base from J, leaving 14 bases between. The CDR3 contains 16 residues. Germline CDR1 is SGHTA and CDR2 is FQGNSA. In nucleotides, the CDR3 is TGTGCCAGCAGCTTACAACGGATCCCTTTTAACTATGGCTACACCTTC. Translation gives CASSLQRIPFNYGYTF.

This clonotype has just a few counts. The germline gene is not matched at one end of the junction; a read error may be the cause. This sequence joins TRBV29-1 and TRBJ2-4; D might be TRBD2 (5 bases). The germline gives CDR1 SQVTM, CDR2 ANQGSEA. The CDR3 contains 15 residues. The CDR3 here is CSVEGPGLAKNIQYF. The CDR3 nucleotides are TGCAGCGTCGAAGGACCGGGGTTAGCCAAAAACATTCAGTACTTC.